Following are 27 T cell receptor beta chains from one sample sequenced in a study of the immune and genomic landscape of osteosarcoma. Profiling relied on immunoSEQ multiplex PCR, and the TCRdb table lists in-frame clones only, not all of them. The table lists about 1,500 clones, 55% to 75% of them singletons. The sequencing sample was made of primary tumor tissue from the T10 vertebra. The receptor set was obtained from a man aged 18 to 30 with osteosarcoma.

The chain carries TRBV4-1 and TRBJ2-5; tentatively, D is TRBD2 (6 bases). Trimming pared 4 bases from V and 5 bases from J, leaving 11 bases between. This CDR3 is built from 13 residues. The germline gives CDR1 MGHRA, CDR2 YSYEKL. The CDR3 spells CASSPAGSETQYF. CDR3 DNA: TGCGCCAGCAGCCCGGCGGGGTCGGAGACCCAGTACTTC.

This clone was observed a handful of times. The CDR3 sequence: CASSTYRDQPQHF. CDR3 nucleotide sequence: TGTGCCAGCAGTACGTACAGGGATCAGCCCCAGCATTTT. The V gene is TRBV6-5, the J gene TRBJ1-5, with D tentatively TRBD1 (6 bases). V was cut by 5 bases and J by 5 bases, with 10 bases left in between. Per germline, CDR1 MNHEY and CDR2 SVGAGI. The CDR3 loop spans 13 amino acids.

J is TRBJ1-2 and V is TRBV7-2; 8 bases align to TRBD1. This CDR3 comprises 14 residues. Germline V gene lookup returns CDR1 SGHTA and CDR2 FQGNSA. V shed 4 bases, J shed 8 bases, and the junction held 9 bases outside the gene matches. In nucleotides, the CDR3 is TGTGCCAGCAGCTCACCGACAGGGGCGCGCGGCTACACCTTC. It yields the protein CASSSPTGARGYTF.

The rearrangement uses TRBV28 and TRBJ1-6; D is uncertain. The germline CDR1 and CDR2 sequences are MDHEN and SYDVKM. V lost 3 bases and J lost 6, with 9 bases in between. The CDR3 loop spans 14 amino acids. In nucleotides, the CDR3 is TGTGCCAGCAGTTTCGCGCAGACTAATTCACCCCTCCACTTT. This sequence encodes CASSFAQTNSPLHF. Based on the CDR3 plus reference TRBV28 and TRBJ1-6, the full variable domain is DVKVTQSSRYLVKRTGEKVFLECVQDMDHENMFWYRQDPGLGLRLIYFSYDVKMKEKGDIPEGYSVSREKKERFSLILESASTNQTSMYLCASSFAQTNSPLHFGNGTRLTVT.

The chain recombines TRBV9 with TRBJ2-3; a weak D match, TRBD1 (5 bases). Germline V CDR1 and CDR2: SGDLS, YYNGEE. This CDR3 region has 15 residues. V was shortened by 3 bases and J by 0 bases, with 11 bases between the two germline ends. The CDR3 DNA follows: TGTGCCAGCAGCGGTAAGGGGCCGAGCACAGATACGCAGTATTTT. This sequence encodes CASSGKGPSTDTQYF.

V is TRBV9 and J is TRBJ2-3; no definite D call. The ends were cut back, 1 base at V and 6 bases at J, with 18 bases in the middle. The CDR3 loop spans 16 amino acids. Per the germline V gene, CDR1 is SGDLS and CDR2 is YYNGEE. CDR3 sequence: CASSVLERSLGDTQYF. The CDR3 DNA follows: TGTGCCAGCAGCGTATTGGAGCGCTCTTTAGGGGATACGCAGTATTTT.

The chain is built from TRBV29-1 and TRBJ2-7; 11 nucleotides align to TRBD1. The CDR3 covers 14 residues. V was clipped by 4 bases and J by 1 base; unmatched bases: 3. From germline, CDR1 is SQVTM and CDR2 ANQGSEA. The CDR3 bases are TGCAGCGTTGCTGGGACAGGGGGATCCTACGAGCAGTACTTC. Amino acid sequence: CSVAGTGGSYEQYF.

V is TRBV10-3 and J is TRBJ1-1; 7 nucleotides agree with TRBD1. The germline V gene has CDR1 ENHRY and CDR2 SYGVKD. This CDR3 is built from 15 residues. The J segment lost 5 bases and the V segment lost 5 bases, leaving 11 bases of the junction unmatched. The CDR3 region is CAISNPGQGGTEAFF. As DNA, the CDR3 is TGTGCCATCAGTAACCCGGGTCAGGGGGGGACTGAAGCTTTCTTT.

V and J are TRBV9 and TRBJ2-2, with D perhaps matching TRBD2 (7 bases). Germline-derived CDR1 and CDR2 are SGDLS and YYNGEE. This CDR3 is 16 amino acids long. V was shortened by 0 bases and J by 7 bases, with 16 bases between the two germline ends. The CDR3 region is CASSVAIGGQDGELFF. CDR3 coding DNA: TGTGCCAGCAGCGTAGCTATCGGGGGGCAAGACGGGGAGCTGTTTTTT.

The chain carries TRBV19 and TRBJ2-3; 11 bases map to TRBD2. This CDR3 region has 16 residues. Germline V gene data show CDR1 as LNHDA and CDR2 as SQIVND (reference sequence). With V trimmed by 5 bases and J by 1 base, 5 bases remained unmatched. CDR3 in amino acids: CASSDGTSGRTDTQYF. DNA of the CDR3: TGTGCCAGTAGTGACGGGACTAGCGGACGCACAGATACGCAGTATTTT.

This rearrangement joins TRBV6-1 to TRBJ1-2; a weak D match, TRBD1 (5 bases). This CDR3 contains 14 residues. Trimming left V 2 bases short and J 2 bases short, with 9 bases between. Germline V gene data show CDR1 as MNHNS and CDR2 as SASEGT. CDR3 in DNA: TGTGCCAGCAGTGAATGGTGGGGGAACTATGGCTACACCTTC. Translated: CASSEWWGNYGYTF.

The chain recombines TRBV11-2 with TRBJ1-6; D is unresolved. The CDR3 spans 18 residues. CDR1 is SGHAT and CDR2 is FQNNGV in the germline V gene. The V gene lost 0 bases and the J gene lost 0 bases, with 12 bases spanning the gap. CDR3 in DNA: TGTGCCAGCAGCTTAGATCGGGCTTTTAACTCCTATAATTCACCCCTCCACTTT. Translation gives CASSLDRAFNSYNSPLHF.

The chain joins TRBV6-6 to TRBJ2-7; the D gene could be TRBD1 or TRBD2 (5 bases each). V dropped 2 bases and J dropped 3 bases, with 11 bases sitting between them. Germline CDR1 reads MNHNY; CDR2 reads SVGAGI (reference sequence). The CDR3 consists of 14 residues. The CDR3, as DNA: TGTGCCAGCAGTTACGCTGGGACCGACTACGAGCAGTACTTC. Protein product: CASSYAGTDYEQYF.

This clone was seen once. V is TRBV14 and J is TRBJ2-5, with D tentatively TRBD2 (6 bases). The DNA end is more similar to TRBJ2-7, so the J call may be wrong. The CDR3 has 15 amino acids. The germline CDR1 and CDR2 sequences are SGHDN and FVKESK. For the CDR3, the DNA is TGTGCCAGCAGCCAACTACTGGGAGGTCACTACGAGCAGTACTTC. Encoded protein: CASSQLLGGHYEQYF.

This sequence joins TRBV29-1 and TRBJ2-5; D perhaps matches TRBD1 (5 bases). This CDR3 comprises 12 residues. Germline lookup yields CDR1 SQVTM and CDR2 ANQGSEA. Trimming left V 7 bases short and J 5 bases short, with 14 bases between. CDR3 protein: CSANRGSETQYF. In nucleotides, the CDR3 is TGCAGCGCCAATAGGGGATCGGAGACCCAGTACTTC.

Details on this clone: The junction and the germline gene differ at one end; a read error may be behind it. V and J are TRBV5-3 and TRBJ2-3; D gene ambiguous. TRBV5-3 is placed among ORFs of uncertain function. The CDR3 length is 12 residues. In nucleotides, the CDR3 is TGTGCCAGCAGCTCTAACACAGATACGCAGTATTTT. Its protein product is CASSSNTDTQYF.

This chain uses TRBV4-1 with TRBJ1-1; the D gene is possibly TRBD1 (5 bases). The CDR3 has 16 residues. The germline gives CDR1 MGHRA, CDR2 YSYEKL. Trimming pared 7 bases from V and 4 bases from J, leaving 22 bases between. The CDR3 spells CASTLNPTVTATEAFF. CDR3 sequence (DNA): TGCGCCAGCACCCTCAACCCGACAGTAACCGCCACTGAAGCTTTCTTT.

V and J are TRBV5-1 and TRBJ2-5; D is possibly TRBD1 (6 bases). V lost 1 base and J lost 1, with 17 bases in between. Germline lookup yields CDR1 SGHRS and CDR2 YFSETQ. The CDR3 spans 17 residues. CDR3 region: CASSLRGSGTPQETQYF. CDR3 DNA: TGCGCCAGCAGCTTGCGGGGATCCGGGACACCCCAAGAGACCCAGTACTTC.

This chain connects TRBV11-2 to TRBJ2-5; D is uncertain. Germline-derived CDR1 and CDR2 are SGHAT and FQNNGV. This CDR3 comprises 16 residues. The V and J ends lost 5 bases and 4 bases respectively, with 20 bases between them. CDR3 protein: CASSTRTHPRGETQYF. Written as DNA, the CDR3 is TGTGCCAGCAGCACGCGGACCCACCCTAGAGGAGAGACCCAGTACTTC.

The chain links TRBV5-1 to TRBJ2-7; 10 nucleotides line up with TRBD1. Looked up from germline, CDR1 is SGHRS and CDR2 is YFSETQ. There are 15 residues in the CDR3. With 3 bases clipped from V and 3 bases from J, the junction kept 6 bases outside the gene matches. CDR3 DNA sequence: TGCGCCAGCAGCTCCCGGGACAGGGGAATCTACGAGCAGTACTTC. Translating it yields CASSSRDRGIYEQYF.

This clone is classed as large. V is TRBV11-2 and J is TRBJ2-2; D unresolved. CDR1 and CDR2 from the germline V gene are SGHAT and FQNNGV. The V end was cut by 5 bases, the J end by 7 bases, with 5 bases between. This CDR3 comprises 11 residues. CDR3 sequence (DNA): TGTGCCAGCAGCCCCGGCGGGGAGCTGTTTTTT. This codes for CASSPGGELFF.

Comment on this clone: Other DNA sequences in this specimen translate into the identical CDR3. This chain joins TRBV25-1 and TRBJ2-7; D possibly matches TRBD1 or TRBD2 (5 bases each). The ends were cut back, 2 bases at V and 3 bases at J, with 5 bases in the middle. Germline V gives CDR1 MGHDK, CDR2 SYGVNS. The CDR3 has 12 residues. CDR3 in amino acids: CASSEGGYEQYF. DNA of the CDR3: TGTGCCAGCAGTGAAGGGGGCTACGAGCAGTACTTC.

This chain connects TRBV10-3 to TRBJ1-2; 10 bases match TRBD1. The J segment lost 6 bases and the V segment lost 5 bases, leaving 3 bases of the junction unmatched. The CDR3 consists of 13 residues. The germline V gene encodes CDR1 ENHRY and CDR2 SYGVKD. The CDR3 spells CAISLGTGDGYTF. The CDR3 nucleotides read TGTGCCATCAGTTTAGGGACAGGGGATGGCTACACCTTC.

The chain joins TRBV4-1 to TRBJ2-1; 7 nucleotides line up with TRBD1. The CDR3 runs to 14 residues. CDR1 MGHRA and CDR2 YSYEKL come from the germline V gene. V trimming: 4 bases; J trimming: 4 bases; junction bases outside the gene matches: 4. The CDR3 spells CASSLGQVYNEQFF. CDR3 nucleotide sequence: TGCGCCAGCAGCCTAGGACAGGTGTACAATGAGCAGTTCTTC.

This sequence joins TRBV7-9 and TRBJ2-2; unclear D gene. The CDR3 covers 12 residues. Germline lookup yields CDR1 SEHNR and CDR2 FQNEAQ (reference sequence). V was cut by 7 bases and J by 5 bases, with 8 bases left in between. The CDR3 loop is CASTLDTGELFF. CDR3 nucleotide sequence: TGTGCCAGCACCTTGGATACCGGGGAGCTGTTTTTT.

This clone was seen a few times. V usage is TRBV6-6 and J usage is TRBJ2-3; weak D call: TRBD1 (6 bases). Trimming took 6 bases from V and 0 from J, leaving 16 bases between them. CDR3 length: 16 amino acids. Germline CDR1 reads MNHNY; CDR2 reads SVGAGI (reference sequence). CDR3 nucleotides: TGTGCCAGCAGGAAGGACAGAGCCTCTAGCACAGATACGCAGTATTTT. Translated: CASRKDRASSTDTQYF.

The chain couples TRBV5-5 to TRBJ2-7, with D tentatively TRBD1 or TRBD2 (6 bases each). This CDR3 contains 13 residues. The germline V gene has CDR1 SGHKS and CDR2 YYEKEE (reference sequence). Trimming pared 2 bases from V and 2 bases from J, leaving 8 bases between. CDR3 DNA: TGTGCCAGCAGCTTTGGGGGGCCCTACGAGCAGTACTTC. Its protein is CASSFGGPYEQYF.